This T cell receptor (beta chain) was identified during a study of blood T cells in healthy people across ages. Overall study findings and caveats: As naive T cell percentage varied, TCR beta diversity correlated strongly with it.

About this clonotype itself: What it binds is not known.

Healthy individuals of Caucasian origin from Russia, aged about 6 to 95, served as donors. Each donor supplied approximately 10 milliliters of peripheral blood. Samples each had at least 5.5 micrograms of total RNA extracted. Between the trimmed V and J ends, which lost 4 bases and 3 bases, there was a span of 12 bases. Per the germline V gene, CDR1 is SGHAT and CDR2 is FQNNGV. The CDR3 length is 14 residues. Sample-barcoded 5' priming and a J-beta primer mix drove a second PCR of roughly 6 to 12 cycles. TCRdb re-derived calls from the 5' RACE reads in MiXCR, one entry per CDR3 protein. This sample has roughly 1.6 million distinct CDR3 sequences; roughly 32% occur once, and the top ten carry about 11%.

The sequenced material came from blood. The receptor comes from a woman aged 25 to 39 in good health. The chain combines TRBV11-2 with TRBJ1-1; the D is unclear. Here the CDR3 reads CASSWKESHTEAFF. The CDR3, as DNA: TGTGCCAGCAGCTGGAAGGAGTCGCACACTGAAGCTTTCTTT.